This entry lists 32 T cell receptor beta chains sequenced from one sample in a study of vaccination and CD4 T cells after COVID-19. The treatment here: roughly 10-day PBMC culture with coronavirus spike peptide pools or control peptides (ViraFEST assay). No antigens are known for them. Sequenced with the Oncomine TCR Beta short-read assay was DNA taken from cultured CD4+ T cells. TCRdb redid the calling of the PCR reads with MiXCR, one entry per CDR3 protein. The data show approximately 16,000 distinct CDR3 sequences, about 48% seen once. Sequenced material: CD4+ T cells from blood, cultured in vitro. Source of these receptors: a human donor who had recovered from COVID-19.

The chain carries TRBV9 and TRBJ1-1, with TRBD1 identical over 8 bases. CDR1 is SGDLS, CDR2 YYNGEE, per germline. V lost 3 bases to trimming and J lost 4 bases; unmatched junction nucleotides: 5. CDR3 length equals 14 residues. Written as DNA, the CDR3 is TGTGCCAGCAGCGCTACAGGGGGTGTCACTGAAGCTTTCTTT. Its translation: CASSATGGVTEAFF.

The V call is TRBV20-1, the J call TRBJ2-1, with 7 bases identical to TRBD2. This CDR3 contains 14 residues. Germline V gene lookup returns CDR1 DFQATT and CDR2 SNEGSKA (reference sequence). The V gene end was trimmed by 6 bases and the J gene end by 7 bases; junction bases not matched to a gene: 12. CDR3 region: CSARPAGRGNEQFF. CDR3 nucleotides: TGCAGTGCCAGGCCAGCGGGGCGTGGTAATGAGCAGTTCTTC.

This chain links TRBV24-1 with TRBJ2-3; 8 nucleotides agree with TRBD2. Germline loops: CDR1 KGHDR, CDR2 SFDVKD. The ends lost 5 bases at V and 4 bases at J; junction bases unmatched: 7. The CDR3 runs 15 residues. The CDR3 spells CATSASGGVADTQYF. The DNA of the CDR3 is TGTGCCACCAGTGCCAGCGGGGGCGTCGCAGATACGCAGTATTTT.

The V gene is TRBV7-2, the J gene TRBJ1-5; possibly TRBD1 for D (6 bases). Germline CDR1 is SGHTA and CDR2 is FQGNSA. The CDR3 covers 14 residues. Between the trimmed V and J ends, which lost 3 bases and 6 bases, there was a span of 12 bases. CDR3 protein: CASSFTGTGQPQHF. As DNA, the CDR3 is TGTGCCAGCAGCTTCACAGGGACTGGTCAGCCCCAGCATTTT.

The chain recombines TRBV7-9 with TRBJ2-5; D is ambiguous. The CDR3 contains 14 residues. The germline gives CDR1 SEHNR, CDR2 FQNEAQ (reference sequence). Trimming removed 5 bases at V and 2 bases at J, with 12 bases between. CDR3: CASSAATLQETQYF. The CDR3 nucleotides read TGTGCCAGCAGCGCCGCGACACTACAAGAGACCCAGTACTTC.

V is TRBV2 and J is TRBJ1-2; tentative D call: TRBD1 (6 bases). The CDR3 is made up of 14 amino acids. Germline CDR1 reads SNHLY; CDR2 reads FYNNEI. The V gene lost 4 bases and the J gene lost 4 bases, with 13 bases spanning the gap. The CDR3 DNA reads as TGTGCCAGCAGTGCCCAGGACAGTCCCTATGGCTACACCTTC. It yields the protein CASSAQDSPYGYTF.

The rearrangement joins TRBV24-1 to TRBJ1-3, with D hard to call. Germline loops: CDR1 KGHDR, CDR2 SFDVKD. This CDR3 contains 16 residues. Trimming removed 4 bases at V and 0 bases at J, with 12 bases between. CDR3 loop: CATSDTKESSGNTIYF. In DNA, the CDR3 is TGTGCCACCAGTGACACGAAAGAGAGCTCTGGAAACACCATATATTTT.

This clonotype was observed a few times. The rearrangement joins TRBV24-1 to TRBJ2-2; TRBD2 agrees at 7 bases. V dropped 3 bases and J dropped 4; count of bases not matched to a gene: 4. The germline gives CDR1 KGHDR, CDR2 SFDVKD. CDR3 length: 15 residues. For the CDR3, the DNA is TGTGCCACCAGTGATCCGGGACTATTCACCGGGGAGCTGTTTTTT. Protein sequence: CATSDPGLFTGELFF.

Note on this clonotype: The DNA is left out, because the CDR3 cannot be placed on it with certainty; the CDR3 is given as TCRdb lists it. The chain couples TRBV6-1 to TRBJ1-2; TRBD1, the table's D call, lacks a check against the DNA. Germline V gives CDR1 MNHNS, CDR2 SASEGT. The CDR3 numbers 23 amino acids, ends counted. The CDR3 is CASIQPGGSGGYTFGSGEPGYTF.

The chain links TRBV5-4 to TRBJ2-7; 10 nucleotides agree with TRBD1. CDR1 and CDR2 (germline): SGHNT, YYREEE (reference sequence). This CDR3 is 14 amino acids long. V gave up 5 bases and J gave up 5 bases; unmatched junction bases: 7. The CDR3 bases are TGTGCCAGCAGTTCCCCGGGACAGGGGAACGAGCAGTACTTC. It codes for CASSSPGQGNEQYF.

The chain joins TRBV7-9 to TRBJ1-5, with D unresolved. Trimming removed 5 bases at V and 7 bases at J, with 12 bases between. CDR1 is SEHNR and CDR2 is FQNEAQ in the germline V gene (reference sequence). The length of the CDR3 is 13 residues. In nucleotides, the CDR3 is TGTGCCAGCAGCCCGGGCGGGCCCCAGCCCCAGCATTTT. This gives the protein CASSPGGPQPQHF.

This chain joins TRBV2 and TRBJ1-1; D remains unclear. Germline V gene lookup returns CDR1 SNHLY and CDR2 FYNNEI. The CDR3 contains 14 residues. V dropped 4 bases and J dropped 1 base, with 10 bases sitting between them. For the CDR3, the DNA is TGTGCCAGCAGTGCTTGGCAAGGGAACACTGAAGCTTTCTTT. Translating it yields CASSAWQGNTEAFF.

This clonotype has a handful of counts. The rearrangement links TRBV7-9 to TRBJ2-3, with D possibly TRBD1 on 6 matching bases. CDR3 length: 15 residues. The germline V gene encodes CDR1 SEHNR and CDR2 FQNEAQ (reference sequence). Trimming shortened V by 2 bases and J by 5 bases, and 14 bases separated the two germline ends. The CDR3 DNA follows: TGTGCCAGCAGCTTAAGACAGGTGACCGGAGATACGCAGTATTTT. It yields the protein CASSLRQVTGDTQYF. The entire variable domain, with the rest obtained from reference TRBV7-9 and TRBJ2-3, is as follows: DTGVSQNPRHKITKRGQNVTFRCDPISEHNRLYWYRQTLGQGPEFLTYFQNEAQLEKSRLLSDRFSAERPKGSFSTLEIQRTEQGDSAMYLCASSLRQVTGDTQYFGPGTRLTVL.

V usage is TRBV6-5 and J usage is TRBJ2-7; tentatively, D is TRBD1 (6 bases). The length of the CDR3 is 17 residues. The germline V gene encodes CDR1 MNHEY and CDR2 SVGAGI. The germline V and J ends were trimmed by 0 bases and 2 bases, with 17 bases remaining between them. This CDR3 is CASSYSGTPLRTYEQYF. The CDR3 DNA is TGTGCCAGCAGTTACTCGGGGACACCATTGCGAACCTACGAGCAGTACTTC.

This clonotype occurred once. The chain has TRBV9 and TRBJ2-1; tentative D call: TRBD2 (5 bases). CDR1 is SGDLS, CDR2 YYNGEE, per germline. Trimming removed 2 bases at V and 0 bases at J, with 15 bases between. This CDR3 region has 17 residues. The CDR3 sequence is CASSVEDGLRSYNEQFF. CDR3 DNA sequence: TGTGCCAGCAGCGTGGAGGACGGCCTGCGCTCCTACAATGAGCAGTTCTTC.

The gene calls are TRBV29-1 and TRBJ1-1, with D possibly matching TRBD1 (6 bases). Trimming removed 2 bases at V and 3 bases at J, with 10 bases between. The germline V gene encodes CDR1 SQVTM and CDR2 ANQGSEA. The CDR3 spans 13 residues. CDR3 residues: CSVETGRDTEAFF. Written as DNA, the CDR3 is TGCAGCGTTGAAACAGGGAGGGACACTGAAGCTTTCTTT.

The gene calls are TRBV28 and TRBJ1-5, with D maybe TRBD1 (6 bases). There are 17 residues in the CDR3. Trimming cost V 2 bases and J 7 bases, with 21 bases left between them. CDR1 MDHEN and CDR2 SYDVKM come from the germline V gene. This CDR3 reads CASSLKGHRVAGQPQHF. The CDR3 DNA reads as TGTGCCAGCAGTTTAAAGGGTCACAGGGTAGCGGGGCAGCCCCAGCATTTT.

The gene calls are TRBV12-3 or TRBV12-4 and TRBJ1-5; D possibly corresponds to TRBD1 (5 bases). The CDR3 covers 14 residues. With 7 bases removed from V and 3 bases from J, the gap between germline ends came to 13 bases. The CDR3 here is CASNQGNTNQPQHF. CDR3 in DNA: TGTGCCAGCAATCAGGGTAACACCAATCAGCCCCAGCATTTT.

This sequence joins TRBV7-8 and TRBJ1-6; no clear D. V was trimmed by 2 bases and J by 6 bases, leaving 14 bases between them. CDR3 size: 16 residues. Germline values: CDR1 SGHVS, CDR2 FQNEAQ. CDR3 bases: TGTGCCAGCAGCTTAATGTGGCGCGGAGGTAATTCACCCCTCCACTTT. This gives the protein CASSLMWRGGNSPLHF.

This sequence joins TRBV27 and TRBJ1-2; D possibly corresponds to TRBD1 (6 bases). Per germline, CDR1 MNHEY and CDR2 SMNVEV (reference sequence). The CDR3 is made up of 13 amino acids. The V end was cut by 6 bases, the J end by 4 bases, with 12 bases between. Written as DNA, the CDR3 is TGTGCCAGCAGCCCCACAGGGAGCTATGGCTACACCTTC. Translating gives CASSPTGSYGYTF.

The J gene is TRBJ2-5, the V gene TRBV29-1; 9 bases are a match to TRBD1. This CDR3 spans 14 amino acids. Germline CDR1 and CDR2: SQVTM and ANQGSEA. Trimming removed 7 bases from V and 4 bases from J; junction bases left unmatched: 10. CDR3 in DNA: TGCAGCGCCGAGGACAGGGGAGTAGGAGAGACCCAGTACTTC. Translation: CSAEDRGVGETQYF.

The chain is built from TRBV28 and TRBJ1-2; 7 bases are a match to TRBD1. J lost 3 bases, V lost 7 bases, and 5 bases had no gene match. The CDR3 length is 13 residues. The germline V gene encodes CDR1 MDHEN and CDR2 SYDVKM. CDR3 DNA sequence: TGTGCCAGCAAAGATGGGACAGACTATGGCTACACCTTC. Its protein product is CASKDGTDYGYTF.

The chain recombines TRBV28 with TRBJ1-3; D not certain. Trimming removed 4 bases from V and 4 bases from J, with 11 bases in between. Germline V gene data show CDR1 as MDHEN and CDR2 as SYDVKM. The CDR3 has 14 amino acids. The CDR3 protein is CASSSPAEGNTIYF. CDR3 DNA sequence: TGTGCCAGCAGTTCACCAGCAGAAGGAAACACCATATATTTT.

This chain uses TRBV7-2 with TRBJ2-7; D ambiguous. The V end lost 2 bases, the J end lost 0 bases, and 5 bases lay between the germline ends. Germline lookup yields CDR1 SGHTA and CDR2 FQGNSA. The CDR3 contains 13 residues. The CDR3: CASSLPNSYEQYF. The CDR3 DNA reads as TGTGCCAGCAGCTTACCCAACTCCTACGAGCAGTACTTC.

This clonotype turned up a few times. The V and J genes are TRBV20-1 and TRBJ2-3; TRBD2 aligns across 13 bases. Germline V gives CDR1 DFQATT, CDR2 SNEGSKA (reference sequence). Trimming cost V 5 bases and J 3 bases; bases outside gene matches: 2. This CDR3 contains 14 residues. CDR3 amino acids: CSAEGLAGTDTQYF. Written as DNA, the CDR3 is TGCAGTGCTGAGGGACTAGCGGGGACAGATACGCAGTATTTT.

This clonotype was seen a few times. This chain joins TRBV20-1 and TRBJ1-2, with a tentative D call TRBD1 (6 bases). The germline gives CDR1 DFQATT, CDR2 SNEGSKA (reference sequence). V was trimmed by 5 bases and J by 8 bases, leaving 9 bases between them. There are 10 residues in the CDR3. CDR3 DNA: TGCAGTGCTCGACAGGAGGGCTACACCTTC. This gives the protein CSARQEGYTF.

The chain is built from TRBV5-1 and TRBJ1-1; no firm D call. This CDR3 is 13 amino acids long. Germline CDR1 reads SGHRS; CDR2 reads YFSETQ. The V end lost 0 bases, the J end lost 0 bases, and 3 bases lay between the germline ends. CDR3 DNA: TGCGCCAGCAGCTTGGTTGTGAACACTGAAGCTTTCTTT. It translates to CASSLVVNTEAFF.

This rearrangement joins TRBV7-8 to TRBJ2-5; D call uncertain. V lost 2 bases, J lost 5 bases, and 15 bases lay in between. This CDR3 is built from 15 residues. Germline values: CDR1 SGHVS, CDR2 FQNEAQ. The CDR3 region has the DNA TGTGCCAGCAGCTTAACAACGGTAGTCCGGGAGACCCAGTACTTC. This translates into CASSLTTVVRETQYF.

This chain uses TRBV28 with TRBJ1-3; the D is unclear. Germline CDR1 MDHEN, CDR2 SYDVKM. The CDR3 extends over 15 amino acids. The V and J ends lost 7 bases and 3 bases respectively, with 16 bases between them. The CDR3 DNA sequence: TGTGCCAGCACCAACAGTATACCTAGTGGAAACACCATATATTTT. Its protein is CASTNSIPSGNTIYF.

This clonotype was counted only a few times. This sequence joins TRBV11-3 and TRBJ2-5, with 7 bases identical to TRBD1. CDR1 is SGHNT, CDR2 YENEEA, per germline. Unmatched junction bases numbered 4, after V lost 3 bases and J lost 0 bases. The CDR3 is made up of 15 amino acids. As DNA, the CDR3 is TGTGCCAGCAGCTTGGGGGACAGACACCAAGAGACCCAGTACTTC. This gives the protein CASSLGDRHQETQYF.

The CDR3 sequence: CSAFSGSGYEQYF. CDR3 bases: TGCAGTGCATTCAGCGGGAGCGGGTACGAGCAGTACTTC. The chain carries TRBV20-1 and TRBJ2-7; 8 bases are a match to TRBD2. The junction had 8 bases not matched to a gene; V was cut back by 6 bases and J by 4 bases. Germline V gene data show CDR1 as DFQATT and CDR2 as SNEGSKA (reference sequence). The CDR3 consists of 13 residues.

This clonotype was detected only a few times. The rearrangement uses TRBV11-3 and TRBJ2-3, with D perhaps assigned TRBD1 or TRBD2 (6 bases each). Between the trimmed V and J ends, which lost 3 bases and 3 bases, there was a span of 13 bases. The V gene's germline CDR1 is SGHNT and CDR2 YENEEA. The CDR3 loop spans 15 amino acids. The CDR3 nucleotides read TGTGCCAGCAGCTTCCCGGGGGCCGGAACAGATACGCAGTATTTT. Residues: CASSFPGAGTDTQYF.